Presented here are 19 T cell receptor beta chains from one specimen sequenced in a study of T cells in Graves' hyperthyroidism and ophthalmopathy. Template material for amplifying TCR beta CDR3 regions consisted of RNA transcripts. First-round RT-PCR with HTBI primers amplified the TCR CDR3 region. Each CDR3 protein is one row after TCRdb ran MiXCR on the multiplex PCR reads. The sample has about 500,000 distinct CDR3 sequences; 15% to 20% are singletons. The sample taken for sequencing was blood. These receptor sequences come from a woman aged 25 to 39 with Graves' ophthalmopathy.

This clonotype was observed a handful of times. This chain uses TRBV6-1 with TRBJ1-2, with D unresolved. Germline V gives CDR1 MNHNS, CDR2 SASEGT. Trimming took 5 bases from V and 8 from J, leaving 15 bases between them. The CDR3 contains 13 residues. CDR3 bases: TGTGCCAGCAGTAAAGATACCGTATTCGGCTACACCTTC. Protein sequence: CASSKDTVFGYTF.

V gene TRBV25-1 combines with J gene TRBJ2-5; tentatively, D is TRBD1 (5 bases). This CDR3 contains 14 residues. V shed 3 bases and J shed 5 bases, with 13 bases lying between them. The V gene's germline CDR1 is MGHDK and CDR2 SYGVNS. The CDR3 DNA follows: TGTGCCAGCAGTGAGGCCGAGACAGCGGAGACCCAGTACTTC. This codes for CASSEAETAETQYF.

This clonotype was seen repeatedly, ten times or more. The chain couples TRBV12-3 or TRBV12-4 to TRBJ1-2; no definite D call. V lost 3 bases and J lost 6, with 8 bases in between. This CDR3 is 12 amino acids long. This chain's CDR3 is CASSLRRNGYTF. CDR3 nucleotides: TGTGCCAGCAGTTTGAGGAGGAATGGCTACACCTTC.

The J gene is TRBJ2-1, the V gene TRBV11-2; 9 bases match TRBD1. The germline V gene has CDR1 SGHAT and CDR2 FQNNGV. CDR3 size: 16 residues. J was trimmed by 8 bases and V by 4 bases; bases with no gene match: 12. The CDR3 loop is CASSSQSGTGYDEQFF. Here the CDR3 DNA reads TGTGCCAGCAGCTCTCAATCCGGGACAGGGTATGATGAGCAGTTCTTC.

Many counts were recorded for this clonotype. In nucleotides, the CDR3 is TGTGCCAGCAGCTTACTATCCGGGACACCCACAGATACGCAGTATTTT. Residues: CASSLLSGTPTDTQYF. The chain couples TRBV7-3 to TRBJ2-3, with a weak D call TRBD1 (6 bases). Looked up from germline, CDR1 is SGHTA and CDR2 is FQGTGA. The V and J ends lost 2 bases and 2 bases respectively, with 14 bases between them. There are 16 residues in the CDR3.

This clonotype was observed many times. The chain combines TRBV20-1 with TRBJ2-7; D remains unclear. This CDR3 has 13 residues. The germline gives CDR1 DFQATT, CDR2 SNEGSKA (reference sequence). V dropped 4 bases and J dropped 3 bases, with 13 bases sitting between them. CDR3 protein: CSAKGRTNYEQYF. CDR3 nucleotides: TGCAGTGCTAAGGGCAGGACGAACTACGAGCAGTACTTC.

This chain uses TRBV20-1 with TRBJ2-7; D perhaps matches TRBD1 (5 bases). Between the trimmed V and J ends, which lost 4 bases and 0 bases, there was a span of 10 bases. CDR1 is DFQATT and CDR2 is SNEGSKA in the germline V gene (reference sequence). The length of the CDR3 is 13 residues. CDR3 sequence (DNA): TGCAGTGCTACAGACAGCAGCTCCTACGAGCAGTACTTC. Translating gives CSATDSSSYEQYF.

This clonotype was recorded many times. The J gene is TRBJ1-1, the V gene TRBV28; TRBD1 aligns across 7 bases. The V gene's germline CDR1 is MDHEN and CDR2 SYDVKM. Trimming took 7 bases from V and 3 from J; bases not matched to a gene: 14. This CDR3 comprises 16 residues. Written as DNA, the CDR3 is TGTGCCAGCATCCCAGGGGGGGGCGCCCGATACACTGAAGCTTTCTTT. Translating gives CASIPGGGARYTEAFF.

The chain links TRBV28 to TRBJ2-5; D is unresolved. Germline CDR1 reads MDHEN; CDR2 reads SYDVKM. The V end was cut by 6 bases, the J end by 1 base, with 9 bases between. The CDR3 totals 13 residues. CDR3 in DNA: TGTGCCAGCAGGCGCAGGTTCCAAGAGACCCAGTACTTC. Its translation is CASRRRFQETQYF. The full variable domain, completed using reference TRBV28 and TRBJ2-5, is DVKVTQSSRYLVKRTGEKVFLECVQDMDHENMFWYRQDPGLGLRLIYFSYDVKMKEKGDIPEGYSVSREKKERFSLILESASTNQTSMYLCASRRRFQETQYFGPGTRLLVL.

This chain joins TRBV7-2 and TRBJ1-5, with D hard to call. CDR3 length: 12 residues. The V gene's germline CDR1 is SGHTA and CDR2 FQGNSA. V was cut by 2 bases and J by 6 bases, with 5 bases left in between. Here the CDR3 DNA reads TGTGCCAGCAGCTTATACGCTCAGCCCCAGCATTTT. Translating gives CASSLYAQPQHF.

This clonotype has a single count. The V gene is TRBV28, the J gene TRBJ2-1, with D unresolved. The length of the CDR3 is 11 residues. CDR1 is MDHEN and CDR2 is SYDVKM in the germline V gene. V dropped 5 bases and J dropped 13 bases, with 12 bases sitting between them. The CDR3 here is CASSQKVEQFF. In nucleotides, the CDR3 is TGTGCCAGCAGTCAAAAGGTAGAACAGTTCTTC.

The chain uses TRBV19 and TRBJ2-7; D is ambiguous. CDR3 size: 13 residues. Trimming cost V 3 bases and J 7 bases, with 13 bases left between them. Germline V lookup: CDR1 LNHDA, CDR2 SQIVND (reference sequence). The CDR3 coding sequence is TGTGCCAGTAGTATCTCCGGGTTTGGGGAGCAGTACTTC. This gives the protein CASSISGFGEQYF.

This clonotype occurred many times. V is TRBV7-9 and J is TRBJ2-3; no definite D call. The germline V gene has CDR1 SEHNR and CDR2 FQNEAQ (reference sequence). There are 14 residues in the CDR3. The germline V and J ends were trimmed by 0 bases and 1 base, with 5 bases remaining between them. The CDR3 region is CASSLAHRTDTQYF. CDR3 DNA: TGTGCCAGCAGCTTAGCGCATCGCACAGATACGCAGTATTTT. Full variable domain (outside the CDR3, taken from reference TRBV7-9 and TRBJ2-3): DTGVSQNPRHKITKRGQNVTFRCDPISEHNRLYWYRQTLGQGPEFLTYFQNEAQLEKSRLLSDRFSAERPKGSFSTLEIQRTEQGDSAMYLCASSLAHRTDTQYFGPGTRLTVL.

This clonotype was observed a few times. The chain employs TRBV12-3 or TRBV12-4 and TRBJ2-1; 9 nucleotides line up with TRBD2. V was pared by 6 bases and J by 8 bases, with 5 bases of the junction left unmatched. The CDR3 contains 13 residues. Here the CDR3 DNA reads TGTGCCAGCAGCCTAGCGGGGAGGGATGAGCAGTTCTTC. Translated: CASSLAGRDEQFF.

The chain links TRBV6-1 to TRBJ1-2; 9 bases agree with TRBD1. V shed 6 bases, J shed 6 bases, and the junction held 8 bases outside the gene matches. Germline lookup yields CDR1 MNHNS and CDR2 SASEGT. The CDR3 loop spans 14 amino acids. DNA for the CDR3: TGTGCCAGCAGGACAACAGGGGGCCACGATGGCTACACCTTC. This translates into CASRTTGGHDGYTF.

This clonotype was counted many times. J is TRBJ2-3 and V is TRBV6-1; D perhaps matches TRBD1 (5 bases). Germline CDR1 is MNHNS and CDR2 is SASEGT. V was clipped by 6 bases and J by 3 bases, with 10 bases between them. The CDR3 is 13 amino acids. CDR3 bases: TGTGCCAGCAGATCGGCAGGGACAGATACGCAGTATTTT. It encodes CASRSAGTDTQYF.

Many counts were recorded for this clonotype. The V call is TRBV28, the J call TRBJ1-4; the match to TRBD1 covers 8 bases. The CDR3 runs 15 residues. Germline loops: CDR1 MDHEN, CDR2 SYDVKM. V lost 7 bases, J lost 8 bases, and 12 bases stayed unmatched. CDR3 region: CASKGVDREHEKLFF. CDR3 nucleotides: TGTGCCAGCAAGGGGGTGGACAGGGAGCACGAAAAACTGTTTTTT.

This clonotype occurred many times. V is TRBV3-1 and J is TRBJ2-1, with a tentative D call TRBD2 (5 bases). In germline, CDR1 is LGHDT, CDR2 YNNKEL (reference sequence). The CDR3 loop spans 12 amino acids. V lost 0 bases and J lost 13, with 10 bases in between. The CDR3, as DNA: TGTGCCAGCAGCCAAGACAGAGGGAAACAGTTCTTC. Translated: CASSQDRGKQFF.

This chain joins TRBV4-1 and TRBJ2-7, with TRBD1 matching over 8 bases. The CDR3 runs to 15 residues. Germline lookup yields CDR1 MGHRA and CDR2 YSYEKL. V was clipped by 2 bases and J by 1 base; unmatched bases: 4. As DNA, the CDR3 is TGCGCCAGCAGCCAAATCACAGGGGGATCCTACGAGCAGTACTTC. Translated, it gives CASSQITGGSYEQYF.